This T cell receptor beta chain was recorded in a study of graft-versus-host responses after intestinal transplantation. Study summary: Once they had received anti-thymocyte globulin induction, all recipients took tacrolimus and steroids for approximately 3 years.

Method: immunoSEQ multiplex PCR; TCRdb's copy keeps in-frame clones and lacks some. The sample has 62,000 or so clones; approximately 91% are singletons. The V end was cut by 4 bases, the J end by 4 bases, with 13 bases between. This CDR3 region has 14 residues. The germline CDR1 and CDR2 sequences are GTSNPN and SVGIG (reference sequence). The study's findings and limits: Early after transplant, HvG clones declined as circulating GvH clones peaked. GvH clones were identified in recipient marrow, with some first appearing in ileum or blood. Individuals who had graft-donor T cell macrochimerism had allografts that showed high graft-versus-host to host-versus-graft clonal ratios.

Worth noting for this clone: Its specificity is unknown.

The gene calls are TRBV30 and TRBJ2-2, with D perhaps TRBD1 (6 bases). The receptor was derived from a human donor who was the organ donor for an intestinal transplant. The sample consisted of unstimulated CD8+ T cells sorted from spleen or lymph node cells, taken before transplant. CDR3 amino acids: CAWTSGVGTGELFF. CDR3 nucleotides: TGTGCCTGGACCTCAGGGGTAGGCACCGGGGAGCTGTTTTTT.